A single sample is the source of the 2 T cell receptor beta chains below, sequenced in a study of CD8 T cells in Susac syndrome. When the RNA was reverse transcribed, random hexamers were used with an input of 0.5 to 1 ug. TCRdb called the immunoSEQ multiplex PCR reads again in MiXCR, with one record for every CDR3 protein. The table includes about 240,000 distinct CDR3 sequences, almost 97% detected once. Sequenced: CD4+ T cells from PBMCs. These receptors were collected from a human donor with Susac syndrome.

This chain uses TRBV28 with TRBJ2-2, with TRBD1 matching 8 bases. V shed 8 bases, J shed 1 base, and the junction held 3 bases outside the gene matches. The CDR3 is made up of 14 amino acids. Germline values: CDR1 MDHEN, CDR2 SYDVKM. CDR3 residues: CASGGQGNTGELFF. The CDR3, as DNA: TGTGCCAGCGGAGGACAGGGGAACACCGGGGAGCTGTTTTTT.

The rearrangement uses TRBV28 and TRBJ2-6, with D possibly matching TRBD1 (5 bases). This CDR3 spans 18 amino acids. The V and J ends lost 8 bases and 1 base respectively, with 21 bases between them. Per germline, CDR1 MDHEN and CDR2 SYDVKM. The CDR3 nucleotides are TGTGCCAGCGGGCCAAGGGAAGGGAAGGGGTCTGGGGCCAACGTCCTGACTTTC. Its translation is CASGPREGKGSGANVLTF.